A single T cell receptor (beta chain) is shown here with its context. J lost 3 bases, V lost 4 bases, and 7 bases had no gene match. Per the germline V gene, CDR1 is SGHRS and CDR2 is YFSETQ. This CDR3 contains 16 residues. The PCR made use of 60 Vbeta and 13 Jbeta primers. Assay used: immunoSEQ multiplex PCR; TCRdb lists only in-frame clones, some missing. Among about 130,000 clones, 84% were seen once, and the ten largest hold 2.5% to 3.5%. This entry is derived from a study of cytomegalovirus exposure and HLA in healthy donors. The chain carries TRBV5-1 and TRBJ2-3, with TRBD2 matching 11 bases. The clonotype originates from a woman aged 18-29 years in good health and CMV-seropositive. Sequencing was done on a sample of PBMCs. CDR3 nucleotide sequence: TGCGCCAGCAGCGCGACTAGCGGGGTATATACAGATACGCAGTATTTT. It encodes CASSATSGVYTDTQYF.